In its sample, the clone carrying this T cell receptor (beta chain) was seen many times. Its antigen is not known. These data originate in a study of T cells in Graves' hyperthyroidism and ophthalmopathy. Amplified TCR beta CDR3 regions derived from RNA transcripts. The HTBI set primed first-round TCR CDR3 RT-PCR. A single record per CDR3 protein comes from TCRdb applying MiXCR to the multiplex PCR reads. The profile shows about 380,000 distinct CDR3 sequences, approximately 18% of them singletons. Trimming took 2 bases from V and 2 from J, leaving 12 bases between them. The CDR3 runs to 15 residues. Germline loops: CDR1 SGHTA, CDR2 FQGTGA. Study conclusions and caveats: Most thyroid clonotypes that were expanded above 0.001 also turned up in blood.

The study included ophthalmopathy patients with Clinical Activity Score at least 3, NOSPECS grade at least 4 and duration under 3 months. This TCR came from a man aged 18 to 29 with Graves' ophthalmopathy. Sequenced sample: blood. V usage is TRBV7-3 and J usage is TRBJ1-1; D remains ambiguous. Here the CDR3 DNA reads TGTGCCAGCAGCTTAGGAGGAGCCGACAACACTGAAGCTTTCTTT. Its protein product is CASSLGGADNTEAFF.